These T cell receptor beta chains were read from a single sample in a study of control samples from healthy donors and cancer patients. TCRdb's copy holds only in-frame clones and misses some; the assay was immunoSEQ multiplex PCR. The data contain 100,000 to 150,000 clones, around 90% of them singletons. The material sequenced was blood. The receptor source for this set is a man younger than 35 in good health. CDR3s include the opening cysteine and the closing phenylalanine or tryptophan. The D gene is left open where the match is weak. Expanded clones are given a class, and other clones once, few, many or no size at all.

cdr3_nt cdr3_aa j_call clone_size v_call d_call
TGTGCCAGCAGCTTGGACAGGGGCAATCAGCCCCAGCATTTT CASSLDRGNQPQHF TRBJ1-5 - TRBV2 TRBD1
TGTGCCAGCAGCGCTACTAGCGGGTCGGCCAAAAACATTCAGTACTTC CASSATSGSAKNIQYF TRBJ2-4 - TRBV9 TRBD2
TGTGCCAGCAGCCCGAGGGGACTAGCGGGGGACAATGAGCAGTTCTTC CASSPRGLAGDNEQFF TRBJ2-1 - TRBV7-9 TRBD2
TGCGCCAGCAGCCAAGGGTCAGGGCTCTCTGGAAACACCATATATTTT CASSQGSGLSGNTIYF TRBJ1-3 - TRBV5-1 -
TGTGCCAGTAGGGGGACTGGAAAAGAGACCCAGTACTTC CASRGTGKETQYF TRBJ2-5 - TRBV19 -
TGTGCCAGCAGTCAGACAGGGGGCGCTTCTGGAAACACCATATATTTT CASSQTGGASGNTIYF TRBJ1-3 once TRBV13 TRBD1
TGCGCCAGCAGCCAAGTCCTGGGACTAGCGGGAGTCACCGGGGAGCTGTTTTTT CASSQVLGLAGVTGELFF TRBJ2-2 - TRBV5-1 TRBD2
TGTGCCAGCAGCCTGTTGTCCTTCGGCCTAGAGACCCAGTACTTC CASSLLSFGLETQYF TRBJ2-5 - TRBV7-2 -
TGTGCCACCGAGGGTACTAGCGGGCCAAACGAGCAGTACTTC CATEGTSGPNEQYF TRBJ2-7 few TRBV6-5 TRBD2
TGTGCCAGCAGCTTGGTACAGCGATACGAGCAGTACTTC CASSLVQRYEQYF TRBJ2-7 - TRBV5-5 -
TGTGCCAGCTCACCCCAGCAAGAGACCCAGTACTTC CASSPQQETQYF TRBJ2-5 - TRBV18 -
TGTGCCAGCAGCCCAACGGACAGGGCGAAAAACACCATATATTTT CASSPTDRAKNTIYF TRBJ1-3 - TRBV5-5 TRBD1
TGTGCCAGCAGCCAAGTGGAGTCTAGCTCCTACGAGCAGTACTTC CASSQVESSSYEQYF TRBJ2-7 - TRBV14 -
TGCAGCGGCGGACCTGACTCTTACAATGAGCAGTTCTTC CSGGPDSYNEQFF TRBJ2-1 - TRBV29-1 -
TGTGCCAGCAGGACCGAACAGGGTTCTGGGGCCAACGTCCTGACTTTC CASRTEQGSGANVLTF TRBJ2-6 - TRBV2 -
TGTGCCAGCAGCAATAGCGGGAGCACAGATACGCAGTATTTT CASSNSGSTDTQYF TRBJ2-3 - TRBV7-3 TRBD2
TGTGCCAGTAGTATAGCCTCTTTCTCGCTAGCGTCCTACAATGAGCAGTTCTTC CASSIASFSLASYNEQFF TRBJ2-1 - TRBV19 -
TGTGCCACCAGTGACCCCGGACAGGGGGGACAGCCCCAGCATTTT CATSDPGQGGQPQHF TRBJ1-5 - TRBV24-1 TRBD1
TGCGCCAGCAGCTTGGACGGTTTTAGCACAGATACGCAGTATTTT CASSLDGFSTDTQYF TRBJ2-3 few TRBV5-1 -
TGTGCCAGCAGTCCAACCGACCAAGAGGGGTCGCACTTC CASSPTDQEGSHF TRBJ2-5 - TRBV12-3/TRBV12-4 -
TGTGCCAGCAGTGCTACCTCGGGGCCGTACCAAGAGACCCAGTACTTC CASSATSGPYQETQYF TRBJ2-5 - TRBV6-1 -
TGTGCCAGCAGTCTGACAGGGGGGGACACTGAAGCTTTCTTT CASSLTGGDTEAFF TRBJ1-1 - TRBV25-1 TRBD1
TGTGCCAGCAGTGACTCAAGGGGACGGGGTTCACCCCTCCACTTT CASSDSRGRGSPLHF TRBJ1-6 - TRBV2 -
TGTGCCAGCAGCGTAGCGGGGAGTTCCAGCTACAATGAGCAGTTCTTC CASSVAGSSSYNEQFF TRBJ2-1 once TRBV9 -
TGTGCCAGCAGCGATACGGACAGGGGTAACACTGAAGCTTTCTTT CASSDTDRGNTEAFF TRBJ1-1 - TRBV11-3 TRBD1